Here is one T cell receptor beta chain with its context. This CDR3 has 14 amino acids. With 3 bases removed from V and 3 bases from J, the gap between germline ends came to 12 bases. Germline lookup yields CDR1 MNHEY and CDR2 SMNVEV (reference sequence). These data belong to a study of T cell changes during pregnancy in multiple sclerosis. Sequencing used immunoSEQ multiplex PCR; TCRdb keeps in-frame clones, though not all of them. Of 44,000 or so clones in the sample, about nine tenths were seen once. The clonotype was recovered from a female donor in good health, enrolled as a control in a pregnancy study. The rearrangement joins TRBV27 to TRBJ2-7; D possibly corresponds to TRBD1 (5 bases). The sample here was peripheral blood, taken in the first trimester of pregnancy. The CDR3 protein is CASSFLGRNYEQYF. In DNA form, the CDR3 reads TGTGCCAGCAGTTTTTTGGGGCGGAACTACGAGCAGTACTTC.